The 4 T cell receptor beta chains below were found in one sample sequenced in a study of T cell changes during pregnancy in multiple sclerosis. Assay used: immunoSEQ multiplex PCR; TCRdb lists only in-frame clones, some missing. The table lists around 55,000 clones, just under 90% of them singletons. The sample was CD4+ T cells from peripheral blood mononuclear cells, taken in the first trimester of pregnancy. These receptors all come from a female donor with multiple sclerosis, enrolled in a pregnancy study.

The rearrangement links TRBV28 to TRBJ2-4; 12 nucleotides match TRBD1. The length of the CDR3 is 17 residues. V lost 5 bases to trimming and J lost 0 bases; unmatched junction nucleotides: 5. The germline V gene has CDR1 MDHEN and CDR2 SYDVKM. The DNA of the CDR3 is TGTGCCAGCAGTCCCAGGGGACAGGGGGCAGCCAAAAACATTCAGTACTTC. This codes for CASSPRGQGAAKNIQYF.

The rearrangement uses TRBV18 and TRBJ1-3, with D maybe TRBD1 (5 bases). Germline values: CDR1 KGHSH, CDR2 LQKENI. The CDR3 has 15 residues. The V and J ends lost 3 bases and 4 bases respectively, with 13 bases between them. CDR3 nucleotides: TGTGCCAGCTCACCGATAGGGGCTTCAGGAAACACCATATATTTT. It codes for CASSPIGASGNTIYF.

The chain joins TRBV28 to TRBJ1-5; no clear D. There are 14 residues in the CDR3. Germline V gives CDR1 MDHEN, CDR2 SYDVKM. V shed 1 base and J shed 6 bases, with 10 bases lying between them. The chain's CDR3 is CASSLLKLSQPQHF. The CDR3 DNA follows: TGTGCCAGCAGTTTATTAAAGCTGAGTCAGCCCCAGCATTTT. Full variable domain (missing parts from reference TRBV28 and TRBJ1-5): DVKVTQSSRYLVKRTGEKVFLECVQDMDHENMFWYRQDPGLGLRLIYFSYDVKMKEKGDIPEGYSVSREKKERFSLILESASTNQTSMYLCASSLLKLSQPQHFGDGTRLSIL.

This rearrangement joins TRBV9 to TRBJ2-5; 10 positions agree with TRBD2. CDR3 length equals 18 residues. Germline loops: CDR1 SGDLS, CDR2 YYNGEE. V trimming: 4 bases; J trimming: 5 bases; junction bases outside the gene matches: 17. CDR3 DNA sequence: TGTGCCAGCAGCCCCCTAGCGGGAGCCACGGTTCCGGGGGAGACCCAGTACTTC. Protein sequence: CASSPLAGATVPGETQYF.